The present T cell receptor (beta chain) was sequenced within a study of PD-1 blockade in classical Hodgkin lymphoma. This CDR3 is 12 amino acids long. Germline V gene data show CDR1 as MNHNY and CDR2 as SVGAGI (reference sequence). V lost 8 bases and J lost 1, with 9 bases in between. Only in-frame clones appear in the TCRdb table, and some are missing; sequencing was by immunoSEQ multiplex PCR. The repertoire holds about 21,000 clones, with 60% to 75% as singletons. Time point of the sample: cycle 4 day 1 (C4D1), after 6 weeks of nivolumab. In every patient, relapse followed autologous stem cell transplantation, while exposure to brentuximab vedotin differed.

This receptor was obtained from a human donor with classical Hodgkin lymphoma. Here the sequenced sample was peripheral blood mononuclear cells (PBMCs), taken before the fourth cycle of nivolumab. The chain is built from TRBV6-6 and TRBJ2-7, with TRBD2 as a possible D gene (6 bases). CDR3 DNA: TGTGCCAGCGATGCGGGGTCCTACGAGCAGTACTTC. This gives the protein CASDAGSYEQYF.